The present TCR beta chain was sequenced within a study of shared clonotypes between healthy human individuals. Overall study context: The study enrolled two women and a few men aged 18 to 49.

Per the authors' pipeline: Junction-only sequences without quality scores were provided by ImmunoSEQ, so filtering was different. Assay used: immunoSEQ multiplex PCR; TCRdb lists only in-frame clones, some missing. V, J and clone size are those of that table, while D and trimming were read from the DNA. Among around 1.9 million clones listed, about 94% were seen once. The V end was cut by 8 bases, the J end by 3 bases, with 16 bases between. This CDR3 spans 14 amino acids. Germline values: CDR1 KGHSH, CDR2 LQKENI. Selected positively for CCR7 and CD45RO-negative, naive CD8 cells excluded terminally differentiated effector memory CD45RA+ cells.

Sequencing was performed on naive CD8+ T cells from PBMCs. This receptor was taken from a man younger than 35 in good health. Some clones in this sample may be carry-over from other donors' samples. The chain combines TRBV18 with TRBJ1-1; no clear D gene. CDR3 nucleotide sequence: TGTGCCAGCCACGATAGAAACTGGGACACTGAAGCTTTCTTT. It specifies CASHDRNWDTEAFF.